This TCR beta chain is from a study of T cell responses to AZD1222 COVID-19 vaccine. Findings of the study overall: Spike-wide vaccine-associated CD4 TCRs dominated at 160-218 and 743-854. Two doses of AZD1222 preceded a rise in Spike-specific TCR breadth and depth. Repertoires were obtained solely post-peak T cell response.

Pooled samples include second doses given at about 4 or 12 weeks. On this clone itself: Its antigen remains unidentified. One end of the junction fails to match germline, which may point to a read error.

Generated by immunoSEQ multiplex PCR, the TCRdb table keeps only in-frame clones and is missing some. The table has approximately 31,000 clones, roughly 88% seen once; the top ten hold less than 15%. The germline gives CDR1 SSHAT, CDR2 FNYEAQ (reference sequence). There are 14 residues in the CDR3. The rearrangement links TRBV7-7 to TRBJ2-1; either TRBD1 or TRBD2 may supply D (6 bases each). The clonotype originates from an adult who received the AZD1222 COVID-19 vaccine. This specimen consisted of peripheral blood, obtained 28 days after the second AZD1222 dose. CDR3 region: CASSRGGGGNEQFF. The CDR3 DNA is TGTGCTAGCAGCCGAGGAGGGGGTGGGAATGAGCAGTTCTTC.